Listed below are T cell receptor beta chains from one sample, sequenced in a study of control samples from healthy donors and cancer patients. This table comes from immunoSEQ multiplex PCR, and its TCRdb copy is limited to in-frame clones, with some not included. The data contain 120,000 or so clones, about 92% of them singletons. Sequenced sample: PBMCs. The receptor set was obtained from a man older than 75 with head and neck cancer. The CDR3 runs from the conserved cysteine through the conserved F or W. A D gene is named only where the DNA matches it firmly. Clone sizes are given selectively: once, few, many, or a class where the clone is expanded.

17	TRBV7-6	-	TRBJ2-7	-	TGTGCCAGCAGCCTGGAGGTTAGCGAGTACCCCCCCTACGAGCAGTACTTC	CASSLEVSEYPPYEQYF
16	TRBV5-6	-	TRBJ1-3	-	TGTGCCAGCAGCTTTTGGGTCCCTCTTACCAGAAACACCATATATTTT	CASSFWVPLTRNTIYF
13	TRBV28	-	TRBJ1-1	-	TGTGCCAGCAGGACAGGACCGAACACTGAAGCTTTCTTT	CASRTGPNTEAFF
14	TRBV3-1/TRBV3-2	-	TRBJ2-1	-	TGTGCCAGCAGCCAAATAGTGGGGGCGGATGAGCAGTTCTTC	CASSQIVGADEQFF
12	TRBV3-1/TRBV3-2	-	TRBJ1-2	once	TGTGCCAGCAGCCAAAGTATAGTTGGCTACACCTTC	CASSQSIVGYTF
14	TRBV6-4	-	TRBJ2-2	few	TGTGCCAGCAGCCCTGGCGGGGACACCGGGGAGCTGTTTTTT	CASSPGGDTGELFF
14	TRBV27	-	TRBJ1-5	-	TGTGCCAGCAGTTTATTCGGACCTAATCAGCCCCAGCATTTT	CASSLFGPNQPQHF
16	TRBV5-1	TRBD2	TRBJ2-1	-	TGCGCCAGCAGCTTGGGCGGGAGGGCCTCCCACAATGAGCAGTTCTTC	CASSLGGRASHNEQFF
15	TRBV7-8	-	TRBJ1-1	-	TGTGCCAGCAGCTTAGGTCAGGGGTTGAACACTGAAGCTTTCTTT	CASSLGQGLNTEAFF
18	TRBV9	TRBD2	TRBJ2-3	-	TGTGCCAGCAGCGTAGGTCGGCTAGCGGGGGGGCCAGGAGATACGCAGTATTTT	CASSVGRLAGGPGDTQYF
13	TRBV12-3/TRBV12-4	TRBD1	TRBJ2-7	-	TGTGCCAGCAGTTTAAGGACAGGCTACGAGCAGTACTTC	CASSLRTGYEQYF
16	TRBV6-1	-	TRBJ1-5	-	TGTGCCAGCAGTGAAGCATACTTCCGGGACGGTCAGCCCCAGCATTTT	CASSEAYFRDGQPQHF
20	TRBV4-1	TRBD1	TRBJ1-1	-	TGCGCCAGCAGCCAAGGACTTCCGACGGGACAGTTGGATCGGAACACTGAAGCTTTCTTT	CASSQGLPTGQLDRNTEAFF
13	TRBV18	-	TRBJ1-6	once	TGTGCCAGCTCACCAGATAGAAAATCACCCCTCCACTTT	CASSPDRKSPLHF
17	TRBV3-1/TRBV3-2	-	TRBJ1-4	-	TGTGCCAGCAGCCAAGTGCTGTTCGAGGGGAGTGGTGAAAAACTGTTTTTT	CASSQVLFEGSGEKLFF
13	TRBV5-1	TRBD1	TRBJ2-7	-	TGCGCCAGCAGCTTGGCGGGACAGTACGAGCAGTACTTC	CASSLAGQYEQYF